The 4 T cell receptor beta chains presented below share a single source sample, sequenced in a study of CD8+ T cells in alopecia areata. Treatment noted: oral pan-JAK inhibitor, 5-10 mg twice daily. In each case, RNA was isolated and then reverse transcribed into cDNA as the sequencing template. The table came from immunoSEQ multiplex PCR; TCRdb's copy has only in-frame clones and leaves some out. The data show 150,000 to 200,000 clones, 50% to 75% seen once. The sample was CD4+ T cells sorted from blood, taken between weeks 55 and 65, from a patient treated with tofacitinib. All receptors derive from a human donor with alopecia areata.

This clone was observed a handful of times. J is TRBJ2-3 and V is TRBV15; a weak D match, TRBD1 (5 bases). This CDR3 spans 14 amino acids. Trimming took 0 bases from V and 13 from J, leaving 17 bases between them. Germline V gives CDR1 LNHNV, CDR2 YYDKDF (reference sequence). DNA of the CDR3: TGTGCCACCAGCAGAGATCTGCAGGGCCTAGATGAGTATTTT. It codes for CATSRDLQGLDEYF.

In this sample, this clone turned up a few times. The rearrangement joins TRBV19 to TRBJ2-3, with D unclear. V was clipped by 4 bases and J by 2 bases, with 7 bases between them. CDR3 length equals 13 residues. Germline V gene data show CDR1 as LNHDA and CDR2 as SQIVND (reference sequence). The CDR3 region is CASSNRLTDTQYF. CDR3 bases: TGTGCCAGTAGTAATCGGCTCACAGATACGCAGTATTTT.

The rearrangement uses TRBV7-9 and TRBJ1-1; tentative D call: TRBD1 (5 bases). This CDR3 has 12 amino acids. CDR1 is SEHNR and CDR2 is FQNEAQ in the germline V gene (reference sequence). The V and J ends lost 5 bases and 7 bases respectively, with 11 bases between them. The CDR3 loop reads CASSNGQVEAFF. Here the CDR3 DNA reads TGTGCCAGCAGCAACGGACAAGTTGAAGCTTTCTTT.

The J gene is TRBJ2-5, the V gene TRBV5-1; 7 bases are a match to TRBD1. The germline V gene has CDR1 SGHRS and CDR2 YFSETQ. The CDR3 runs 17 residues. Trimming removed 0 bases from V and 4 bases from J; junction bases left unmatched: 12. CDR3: CASSLANPGTVSETQYF. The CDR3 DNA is TGCGCCAGCAGCTTGGCAAACCCCGGGACAGTATCAGAGACCCAGTACTTC.